The clone carrying this T cell receptor beta chain has a count of ten or more. Amplified TCR beta CDR3 regions derived from RNA transcripts. With the HTBI primer set, the TCR CDR3 went through a first round of RT-PCR. TCRdb re-called the multiplex PCR reads with MiXCR, one entry per CDR3 protein. This table holds roughly 500,000 distinct CDR3 sequences, about 16% found once. This sample is part of a study of T cells in Graves' hyperthyroidism and ophthalmopathy. Germline CDR1 SEHNR, CDR2 FQNEAQ (reference sequence). CDR3 length equals 15 residues. V lost 5 bases to trimming and J lost 4 bases; unmatched junction nucleotides: 6.

This rearrangement joins TRBV7-9 to TRBJ2-1; 9 bases are shared with TRBD2. This receptor was taken from a woman aged 30 to 39 with Graves' ophthalmopathy. Source material: blood. The CDR3 DNA is TGTGCCAGCAGCGCGACTAGCGGAGATTACAATGAGCAGTTCTTC. Protein product: CASSATSGDYNEQFF.